These 21 T cell receptor beta chains were all obtained from the same sample, sequenced in a study of cytomegalovirus exposure and HLA in healthy donors. Method: immunoSEQ multiplex PCR; TCRdb's copy keeps in-frame clones and lacks some. The table has 150,000 or so clones, nearly 90% seen once; the top ten hold around 1.3%. Sequencing was done on a sample of PBMCs. The receptors here all came from a woman aged 18-29 years in good health and CMV-seronegative.

This chain joins TRBV5-6 and TRBJ2-2, with a tentative D call TRBD2 (5 bases). V was clipped by 3 bases and J by 8 bases, with 8 bases between them. There are 12 residues in the CDR3. Germline CDR1 and CDR2: SGHDT and YYEEEE. The CDR3: CASSWGEGELFF. The CDR3 DNA reads TGTGCCAGCAGCTGGGGAGAGGGGGAGCTGTTTTTT.

The V gene is TRBV5-1, the J gene TRBJ2-1; the match to TRBD2 covers 13 bases. Germline-derived CDR1 and CDR2 are SGHRS and YFSETQ. Trimming removed 3 bases from V and 6 bases from J; junction bases left unmatched: 9. The CDR3 spans 17 residues. This chain's CDR3 is CASSSSWGLAGSNEQFF. The CDR3 DNA reads as TGCGCCAGCAGCTCCTCCTGGGGACTAGCGGGGTCCAATGAGCAGTTCTTC. Full variable domain (missing parts from reference TRBV5-1 and TRBJ2-1): KAGVTQTPRYLIKTRGQQVTLSCSPISGHRSVSWYQQTPGQGLQFLFEYFSETQRNKGNFPGRFSGRQFSNSRSEMNVSTLELGDSALYLCASSSSWGLAGSNEQFFGPGTRLTVL.

V and J are TRBV19 and TRBJ1-5, with D hard to call. V was shortened by 0 bases and J by 10 bases, with 13 bases between the two germline ends. The CDR3 sequence is 14 residues long. Germline loops: CDR1 LNHDA, CDR2 SQIVND (reference sequence). CDR3 sequence (DNA): TGTGCCAGTAGTATAGAAGGTGGGCTGAAACCCCAGCATTTT. Protein product: CASSIEGGLKPQHF.

The V and J genes are TRBV9 and TRBJ2-5; 7 bases line up with TRBD1. The CDR3 loop spans 15 amino acids. With V trimmed by 2 bases and J by 1 base, 5 bases remained unmatched. CDR1 is SGDLS and CDR2 is YYNGEE in the germline V gene. The CDR3 DNA reads TGTGCCAGCAGCGTTGGGACAGTATTCCAAGAGACCCAGTACTTC. Protein: CASSVGTVFQETQYF.

This chain links TRBV5-4 with TRBJ2-3, with D perhaps TRBD2 (5 bases). Looked up from germline, CDR1 is SGHNT and CDR2 is YYREEE (reference sequence). The CDR3 has 15 amino acids. The V gene lost 1 base and the J gene lost 6 bases, with 15 bases spanning the gap. The CDR3 sequence: CASSLKGGGGDTQYF. CDR3 coding DNA: TGTGCCAGCAGCTTGAAGGGCGGAGGTGGGGATACGCAGTATTTT.

CDR3 sequence: CASSLWGLLNTEAFF. CDR3 coding DNA: TGTGCCAGCAGCTTGTGGGGCCTACTGAACACTGAAGCTTTCTTT. The chain recombines TRBV5-6 with TRBJ1-1; tentative D call: TRBD1 (5 bases). The germline gives CDR1 SGHDT, CDR2 YYEEEE. V shed 1 base and J shed 0 bases, with 10 bases lying between them. The CDR3 has 15 amino acids. Complete variable domain (other parts from reference TRBV5-6 and TRBJ1-1): DAGVTQSPTHLIKTRGQQVTLRCSPKSGHDTVSWYQQALGQGPQFIFQYYEEEERQRGNFPDRFSGHQFPNYSSELNVNALLLGDSALYLCASSLWGLLNTEAFFGQGTRLTVV.

This chain links TRBV2 with TRBJ2-5; D is uncertain. The CDR3 contains 11 residues. The ends were cut back, 7 bases at V and 2 bases at J, with 5 bases in the middle. Germline V gene data show CDR1 as SNHLY and CDR2 as FYNNEI. DNA of the CDR3: TGTGCCAGCACCAGGCAAGAGACCCAGTACTTC. Translation gives CASTRQETQYF.

This clone was detected only once. The chain couples TRBV27 to TRBJ1-2; the match to TRBD1 covers 7 bases. CDR3 size: 15 residues. Per germline, CDR1 MNHEY and CDR2 SMNVEV (reference sequence). V was pared by 3 bases and J by 6 bases, with 10 bases of the junction left unmatched. The DNA for the CDR3 is TGTGCCAGCAGTTTCAAGGCAGGGGGTATGGATGGCTACACCTTC. Amino acids: CASSFKAGGMDGYTF.

As concerns this clone: This specimen includes other DNA sequences encoding the same CDR3. The J gene is TRBJ2-3, the V gene TRBV6-4, with 9 bases matching TRBD2. CDR3 size: 14 residues. Germline V CDR1 and CDR2: MRHNA, SNTAGT. V shed 6 bases and J 1 base; nucleotides not matched to a gene: 2. DNA of the CDR3: TGTGCCAGCAGCGAGCGGGGGGGCACAGATACGCAGTATTTT. This translates into CASSERGGTDTQYF.

This clone showed up just once. CDR3 loop: CASSSTSGGAMETQYF. DNA for the CDR3: TGTGCCAGCAGCTCAACTAGCGGGGGGGCCATGGAGACCCAGTACTTC. This sequence joins TRBV7-2 and TRBJ2-5, with TRBD2 matching 13 bases. V was pared by 4 bases and J by 5 bases, with 7 bases of the junction left unmatched. Germline V lookup: CDR1 SGHTA, CDR2 FQGNSA. This CDR3 is 16 amino acids long.

The chain links TRBV10-1 to TRBJ1-1; tentative D call: TRBD1 (6 bases). This CDR3 region has 16 residues. Trimming left V 0 bases short and J 1 base short, with 12 bases between. Germline values: CDR1 WNHNN, CDR2 SYGVQD (reference sequence). CDR3 nucleotide sequence: TGCGCCAGCAGTGAGTCGGCAGGGGCAAGGAACACTGAAGCTTTCTTT. Protein sequence: CASSESAGARNTEAFF.

On this clone itself: The sample holds other DNA sequences that translate to the same CDR3. The chain links TRBV1 to TRBJ2-6; TRBD2, as called in the table, went unchecked against the DNA. TRBV1 is a listed pseudogene. The CDR3 runs 18 residues. The CDR3 region has the DNA TGCACCACCAAAGCAGAGGGCAGGCCCAACTCTGGGGCCAACGTCCTGACTTTC. Amino acid sequence: CTTKAEGRPNSGANVLTF.

This chain uses TRBV2 with TRBJ1-6, with TRBD1 matching over 8 bases. Unmatched junction bases numbered 4, after V lost 6 bases and J lost 3 bases. The CDR3 is 15 residues long. Germline V gene lookup returns CDR1 SNHLY and CDR2 FYNNEI. The CDR3 spells CASSGQGNYNSPLHF. The CDR3 coding sequence is TGTGCCAGCAGCGGACAGGGCAACTATAATTCACCCCTCCACTTT.

CDR3 nucleotides: TGCGCCAGCAGCTTGGGATCGGGTCCGGGGCAGCCCCAGCATTTT. Protein sequence: CASSLGSGPGQPQHF. The chain carries TRBV5-1 and TRBJ1-5; D is undetermined. The CDR3 has 15 amino acids. Trimming removed 0 bases at V and 7 bases at J, with 14 bases between. Germline loops: CDR1 SGHRS, CDR2 YFSETQ.

CDR3 sequence (DNA): TGCAGCGTTGTCCCCGAGACAGGGACAGGGTATGGCTACACCTTC. Protein product: CSVVPETGTGYGYTF. V usage is TRBV29-1 and J usage is TRBJ1-2, with 9 bases lining up with TRBD1. In germline, CDR1 is SQVTM, CDR2 ANQGSEA. This CDR3 contains 15 residues. J lost 5 bases, V lost 4 bases, and 11 bases had no gene match.

The chain uses TRBV7-9 and TRBJ2-1; 7 positions match TRBD2. From germline, CDR1 is SEHNR and CDR2 FQNEAQ (reference sequence). Unmatched junction bases numbered 13, after V lost 5 bases and J lost 0 bases. CDR3 length: 18 amino acids. The CDR3 bases are TGTGCCAGCAGCGGGGGAGGGACTCCCCCGAGCTCCTACAATGAGCAGTTCTTC. Translated, it gives CASSGGGTPPSSYNEQFF. Looking up the rest from reference TRBV7-9 and TRBJ2-1 gives the full variable domain: DTGVSQNPRHKITKRGQNVTFRCDPISEHNRLYWYRQTLGQGPEFLTYFQNEAQLEKSRLLSDRFSAERPKGSFSTLEIQRTEQGDSAMYLCASSGGGTPPSSYNEQFFGPGTRLTVL.

This clone was counted between two and nine times. The V call is TRBV19, the J call TRBJ2-3, with TRBD2 as a possible D gene (6 bases). Trimming removed 7 bases from V and 2 bases from J, with 16 bases in between. CDR1 and CDR2 (germline): LNHDA, SQIVND (reference sequence). The CDR3 is 15 amino acids. The CDR3 DNA reads as TGTGCCAGTATTGAGAGGCGGGGCTCCACAGATACGCAGTATTTT. Protein sequence: CASIERRGSTDTQYF.

The V and J genes are TRBV5-5 and TRBJ1-5; D is unresolved. Trimming removed 0 bases from V and 4 bases from J, with 8 bases in between. Germline-derived CDR1 and CDR2 are SGHKS and YYEKEE (reference sequence). The CDR3 is made up of 14 amino acids. CDR3 DNA sequence: TGTGCCAGCAGCTTGGCCGCGGGGAATCAGCCCCAGCATTTT. This encodes CASSLAAGNQPQHF.

Only a few counts were recorded for this clone. The gene calls are TRBV18 and TRBJ1-6, with D possibly TRBD1 on 6 matching bases. V lost 3 bases and J 7 bases, leaving 13 bases between the germline ends. This CDR3 contains 15 residues. Germline V gene data show CDR1 as KGHSH and CDR2 as LQKENI. Here the CDR3 reads CASSPTGSSNSPLHF. CDR3 DNA sequence: TGTGCCAGCTCACCCACAGGGAGTTCCAATTCACCCCTCCACTTT.

This clone was seen only once. V and J are TRBV7-9 and TRBJ1-2; D call uncertain. The CDR3 runs 15 residues. Trimming took off 2 bases at V and 8 bases at J, with 18 bases between the two ends. In germline, CDR1 is SEHNR, CDR2 FQNEAQ (reference sequence). The CDR3 is CASSLPNAVRGGYTF. CDR3 nucleotides: TGTGCCAGCAGCTTACCCAACGCGGTTCGCGGGGGCTACACCTTC. The full variable domain, completed using reference TRBV7-9 and TRBJ1-2, is DTGVSQNPRHKITKRGQNVTFRCDPISEHNRLYWYRQTLGQGPEFLTYFQNEAQLEKSRLLSDRFSAERPKGSFSTLEIQRTEQGDSAMYLCASSLPNAVRGGYTFGSGTRLTVV.

This CDR3 is CASSPYYNEQFF. CDR3 DNA sequence: TGTGCCAGTAGCCCGTACTACAATGAGCAGTTCTTC. This chain uses TRBV19 with TRBJ2-1; D gene ambiguous. The CDR3 spans 12 residues. Per germline, CDR1 LNHDA and CDR2 SQIVND (reference sequence). V gave up 6 bases and J gave up 3 bases, with 6 bases separating them.